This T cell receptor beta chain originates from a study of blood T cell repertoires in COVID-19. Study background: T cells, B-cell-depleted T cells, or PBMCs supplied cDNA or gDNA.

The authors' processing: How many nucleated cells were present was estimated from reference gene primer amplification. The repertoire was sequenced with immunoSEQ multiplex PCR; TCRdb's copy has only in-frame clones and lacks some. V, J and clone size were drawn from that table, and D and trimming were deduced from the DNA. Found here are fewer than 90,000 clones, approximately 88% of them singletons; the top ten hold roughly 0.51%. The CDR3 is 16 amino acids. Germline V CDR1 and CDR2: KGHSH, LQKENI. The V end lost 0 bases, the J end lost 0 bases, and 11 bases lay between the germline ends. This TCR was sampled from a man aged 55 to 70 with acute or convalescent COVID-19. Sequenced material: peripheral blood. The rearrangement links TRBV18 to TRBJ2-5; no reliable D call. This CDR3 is CASSPPLARYQETQYF. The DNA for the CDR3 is TGTGCCAGCTCACCACCGTTGGCCAGGTACCAAGAGACCCAGTACTTC.